Listed below are T cell receptor beta chains from one sample, sequenced in a study of blood T cell repertoires in COVID-19. Profiled with immunoSEQ multiplex PCR; TCRdb holds only in-frame clones, not every one. Seen here are around 220,000 clones, more than 85% observed once, and the top ten hold roughly 2%. Sequences were obtained from peripheral blood. Receptors originate from a man aged 40-50 years with active or convalescent COVID-19. The CDR3 runs from the conserved cysteine through the conserved F or W. The order of the fields is D gene, J gene, V gene, clone size, CDR3 DNA, CDR3 protein. A D gene is named only where the DNA matches it firmly. Clone size is not always given. Where it is, it says once, few, many or a class for expanded clones.

TRBD1 | TRBJ1-2 | TRBV7-3 | NA | TGTGCCAGCAGCTCCCCGACAGGGCTCAAGCTCTCCTTC | CASSSPTGLKLSF
NA | TRBJ1-2 | TRBV5-6 | NA | TGTGCCAGCAGCTTGGGGCAGGTATCCTATGGCTACACCTTC | CASSLGQVSYGYTF
NA | TRBJ2-2 | TRBV30 | many | TGTGCCTGGAGATCATCCGGGACATTAACCGGGGAGCTGTTTTTT | CAWRSSGTLTGELFF
TRBD1 | TRBJ2-3 | TRBV18 | once | TGTGCCAGCTCACAGCGGACAGGGGGCACAGATACGCAGTATTTT | CASSQRTGGTDTQYF
TRBD2 | TRBJ2-3 | TRBV4-2 | NA | TGTGCCAGCAGCCAAGATAGAACTAGCGGGAGTGATACGCAGTATTTT | CASSQDRTSGSDTQYF
TRBD2 | TRBJ2-7 | TRBV19 | NA | TGTGCCAGTAGTATGATGACTAGCGGGACCGACGAGCAGTACTTC | CASSMMTSGTDEQYF
NA | TRBJ1-1 | TRBV2 | few | TGTGCCAGCCTCTTTACAGGGCGGGTAACTGAAGCTTTCTTT | CASLFTGRVTEAFF
TRBD2 | TRBJ2-3 | TRBV10-1 | NA | TGCGCCAGCAGTGAGTCGATAGCGGGAAGTACAGATACGCAGTATTTT | CASSESIAGSTDTQYF
NA | TRBJ2-7 | TRBV7-9 | NA | TGTGCCAGCAGCTTAGCGGGAGTGAACGAGCAGTACTTC | CASSLAGVNEQYF
NA | TRBJ1-5 | TRBV9 | few | TGTGCCAGCAGCGTAGATTCACTTAGCAATCAGCCCCAGCATTTT | CASSVDSLSNQPQHF
TRBD2 | TRBJ2-1 | TRBV6-6 | NA | TGTGCCAGCAGTCAGGGCGTGGCTAGCGGTACGGATGAGCAGTTCTTC | CASSQGVASGTDEQFF
TRBD1 | TRBJ1-1 | TRBV11-2 | NA | TGTGCCAGCAGCTCCCGGGGACAGGGTAACACTGAAGCTTTCTTT | CASSSRGQGNTEAFF
TRBD2 | TRBJ2-1 | TRBV5-6 | NA | TGTGCCAGCAGCTTGGGGCTAGCGGGAGTAAGCAATGAGCAGTTCTTC | CASSLGLAGVSNEQFF
NA | TRBJ2-7 | TRBV5-6 | NA | TGTGCCAGCAGCTACGGGTCAAGCTACGAGCAGTACTTC | CASSYGSSYEQYF
NA | TRBJ1-2 | TRBV5-3 | once | TGTGCCAGAAGCATTCGATCGTCTACGCCATACTATGGCTACACCTTC | CARSIRSSTPYYGYTF
NA | TRBJ1-1 | TRBV15 | few | TGTGCCACCAGCATAAGCGACAGGTTGGCCACTGAAGCTTTCTTT | CATSISDRLATEAFF
TRBD2 | TRBJ2-7 | TRBV19 | NA | TGTGCCACGGGGGTAGCGGGCGAGCAGTACTTC | CATGVAGEQYF
TRBD1 | TRBJ2-1 | TRBV18 | NA | TGTGCCAGCTCTCGAGGGACAGAATTACACAATGAGCAGTTCTTC | CASSRGTELHNEQFF
NA | TRBJ2-1 | TRBV4-1 | NA | TGCGCCAGCAGCCAAGTAGGGAGGGAGCAGTTCTTC | CASSQVGREQFF
NA | TRBJ1-1 | TRBV27 | NA | TGTGCCAGCACTCTGCGTCCAGGGTACGGGGAAGCTTTCTTT | CASTLRPGYGEAFF
TRBD2 | TRBJ2-1 | TRBV7-6 | once | TGTGCCAGCAGACGTTACGGGACTAGCGGGAGGGATGAGCAGTTCTTC | CASRRYGTSGRDEQFF
NA | TRBJ1-6 | TRBV5-8 | NA | TGTGCCAGCAGCTTGGTTGGGTTAAGGGGGTCACCCCTCCACTTT | CASSLVGLRGSPLHF
NA | TRBJ2-5 | TRBV19 | NA | TGTGCCAGTAGTATTCCCGGGGAAGAGACCCAGTACTTC | CASSIPGEETQYF
TRBD1 | TRBJ1-1 | TRBV6-5 | NA | TGTGCCAGCAGTCATAAAAACAGGGGCGCTGAAGCTTTCTTT | CASSHKNRGAEAFF
TRBD2 | TRBJ2-4 | TRBV19 | NA | TGTGCCAGTAGTATGGGACGGGGAGGGGCCAAAAACATTCAGTACTTC | CASSMGRGGAKNIQYF
TRBD1 | TRBJ1-4 | TRBV27 | NA | TGTGCCAGCAGTGCACTTACAGGGGTGGTTAATGAAAAACTGTTTTTT | CASSALTGVVNEKLFF
TRBD1 | TRBJ1-4 | TRBV5-4 | NA | TGTGCCAGCAGCTTGGACTCCGGGACAGGGTTTTCAGGTGAAAAACTGTTTTTT | CASSLDSGTGFSGEKLFF
TRBD1 | TRBJ2-7 | TRBV3-1/TRBV3-2 | NA | TGTGCCAGCAGCCAAGAGGCTCAGGGGGCTAGCAGGGGGTACGAGCAGTACTTC | CASSQEAQGASRGYEQYF
TRBD1 | TRBJ1-1 | TRBV2 | NA | TGTGCCAGCAGTGAAGAGGGACAGGGAGGGTATAATATGAACACTGAAGCTTTCTTT | CASSEEGQGGYNMNTEAFF
TRBD1 | TRBJ1-2 | TRBV19 | NA | TGTGCCAGCGCCTTGGGACAGGGTAACTATGGCTACACCTTC | CASALGQGNYGYTF
TRBD1 | TRBJ2-7 | TRBV20-1 | NA | TGCAGTGCTCGTGACAGGGGGCGATGGAGGTACGAGCAGTACTTC | CSARDRGRWRYEQYF
TRBD1 | TRBJ1-5 | TRBV6-2/TRBV6-3 | NA | TGTGCCAGCAGTTCCGGGACAGGGGCTCAGCCCCAGCATTTT | CASSSGTGAQPQHF
NA | TRBJ1-2 | TRBV2 | NA | TGTGCCAGCAGTACAACGCGGGGGCGCAGTATCTATGGCTACACCTTC | CASSTTRGRSIYGYTF